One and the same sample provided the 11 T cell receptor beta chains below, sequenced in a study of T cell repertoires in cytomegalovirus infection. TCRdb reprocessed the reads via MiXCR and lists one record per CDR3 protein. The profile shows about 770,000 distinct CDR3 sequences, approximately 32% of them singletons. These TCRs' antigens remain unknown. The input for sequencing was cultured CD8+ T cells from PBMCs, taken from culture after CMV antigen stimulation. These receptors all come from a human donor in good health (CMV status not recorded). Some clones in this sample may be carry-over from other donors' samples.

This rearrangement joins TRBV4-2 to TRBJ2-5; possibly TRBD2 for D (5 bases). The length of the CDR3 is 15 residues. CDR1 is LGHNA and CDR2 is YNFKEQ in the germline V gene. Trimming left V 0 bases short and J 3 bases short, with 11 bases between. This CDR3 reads CASSQDTSWEETQYF. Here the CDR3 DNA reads TGTGCCAGCAGCCAAGATACTAGTTGGGAAGAGACCCAGTACTTC.

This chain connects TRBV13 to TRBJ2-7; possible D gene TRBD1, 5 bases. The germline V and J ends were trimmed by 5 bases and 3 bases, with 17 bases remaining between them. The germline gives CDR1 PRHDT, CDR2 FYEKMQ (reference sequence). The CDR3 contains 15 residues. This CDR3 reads CASSVTEATSYEQYF. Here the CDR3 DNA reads TGTGCCAGCAGCGTGACAGAGGCCACCAGCTACGAGCAGTACTTC.

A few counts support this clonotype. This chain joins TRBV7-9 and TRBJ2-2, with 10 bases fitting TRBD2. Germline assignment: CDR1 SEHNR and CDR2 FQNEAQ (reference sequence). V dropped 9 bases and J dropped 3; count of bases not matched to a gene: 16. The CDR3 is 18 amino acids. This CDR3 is CASSGPYLAGAHTGELFF. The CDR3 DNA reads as TGTGCCAGTAGCGGACCTTATCTAGCGGGGGCTCACACCGGGGAGCTGTTTTTT.

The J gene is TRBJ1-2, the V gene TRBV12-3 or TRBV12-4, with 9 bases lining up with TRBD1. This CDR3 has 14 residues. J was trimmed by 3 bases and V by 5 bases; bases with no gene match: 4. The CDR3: CASSDGQGYYGYTF. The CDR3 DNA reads TGTGCCAGCAGTGACGGACAGGGGTACTATGGCTACACCTTC.

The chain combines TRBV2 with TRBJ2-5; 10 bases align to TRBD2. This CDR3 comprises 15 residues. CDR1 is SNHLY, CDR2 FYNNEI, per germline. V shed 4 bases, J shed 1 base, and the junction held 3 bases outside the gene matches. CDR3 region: CASSGTSGTQETQYF. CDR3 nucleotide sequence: TGTGCCAGCAGTGGAACTAGCGGGACCCAAGAGACCCAGTACTTC.

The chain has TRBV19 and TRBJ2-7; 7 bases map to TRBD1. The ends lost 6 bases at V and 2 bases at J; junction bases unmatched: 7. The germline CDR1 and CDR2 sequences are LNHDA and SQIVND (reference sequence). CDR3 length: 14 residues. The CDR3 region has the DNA TGTGCCAGTAGCACAGGGGACCTCACCTACGAGCAGTACTTC. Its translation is CASSTGDLTYEQYF.

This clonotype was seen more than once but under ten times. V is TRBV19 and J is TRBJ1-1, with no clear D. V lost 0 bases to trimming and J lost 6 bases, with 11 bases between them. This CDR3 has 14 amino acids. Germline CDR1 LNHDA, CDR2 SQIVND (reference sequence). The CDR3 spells CASSIDPGGSEAFF. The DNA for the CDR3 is TGTGCCAGTAGTATAGATCCAGGTGGCTCTGAAGCTTTCTTT. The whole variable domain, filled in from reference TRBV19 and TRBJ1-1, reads DGGITQSPKYLFRKEGQNVTLSCEQNLNHDAMYWYRQDPGQGLRLIYYSQIVNDFQKGDIAEGYSVSREKKESFPLTVTSAQKNPTAFYLCASSIDPGGSEAFFGQGTRLTVV.

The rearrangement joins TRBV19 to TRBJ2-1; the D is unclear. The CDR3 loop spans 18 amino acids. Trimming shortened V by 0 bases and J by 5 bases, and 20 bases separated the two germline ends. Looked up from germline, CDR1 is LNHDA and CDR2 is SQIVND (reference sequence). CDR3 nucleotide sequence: TGTGCCAGTAGTATAGATCGACGACGTAAGGCATCGGACAATGAGCAGTTCTTC. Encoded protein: CASSIDRRRKASDNEQFF.

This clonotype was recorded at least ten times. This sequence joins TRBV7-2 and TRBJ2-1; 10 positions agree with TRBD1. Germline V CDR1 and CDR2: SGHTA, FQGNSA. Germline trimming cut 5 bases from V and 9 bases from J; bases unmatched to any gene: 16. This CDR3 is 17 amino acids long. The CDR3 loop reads CASSPQVDPGQGREQFF. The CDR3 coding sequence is TGTGCCAGCAGCCCTCAAGTTGATCCGGGACAGGGGCGTGAGCAGTTCTTC.

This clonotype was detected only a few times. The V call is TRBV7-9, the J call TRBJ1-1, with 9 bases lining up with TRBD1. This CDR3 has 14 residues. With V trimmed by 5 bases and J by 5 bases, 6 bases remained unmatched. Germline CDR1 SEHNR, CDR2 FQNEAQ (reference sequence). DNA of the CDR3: TGTGCCAGCAGCATCCGACAGGGGGGGACTGAAGCTTTCTTT. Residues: CASSIRQGGTEAFF.

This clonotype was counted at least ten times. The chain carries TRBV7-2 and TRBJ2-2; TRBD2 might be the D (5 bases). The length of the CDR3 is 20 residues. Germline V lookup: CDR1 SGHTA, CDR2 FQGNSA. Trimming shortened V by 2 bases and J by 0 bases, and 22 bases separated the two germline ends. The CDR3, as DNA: TGTGCCAGCAGCTTAACCGCTCCAGACTATTTTAAGACGAACACCGGGGAGCTGTTTTTT. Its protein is CASSLTAPDYFKTNTGELFF.